In its sample, the clone carrying this T cell receptor beta chain was seen many times. The target antigen is unknown. The CDR3 extends over 12 amino acids. The V gene's germline CDR1 is MNHEY and CDR2 SMNVEV (reference sequence). With V trimmed by 8 bases and J by 11 bases, 7 bases remained unmatched. The data originate from a study of T cells in Graves' hyperthyroidism and ophthalmopathy. Whole-study findings and limits: Most thyroid clonotypes expanded above 0.001 were also detected in blood.

TCR beta CDR3 sequences were amplified from RNA transcripts. Primed by the HTBI set, a first-round RT-PCR was run on the TCR CDR3. TCRdb analysed the multiplex PCR reads with MiXCR anew, one entry per CDR3 protein. Found here are 270,000 or so distinct CDR3 sequences, roughly 15% of them singletons; the top ten hold over 30%. Uncontrolled infection, other autoimmune disease, pregnancy or lactation barred patients from enrollment. This sequence was found in a woman aged 50 to 65 with Graves' hyperthyroidism that later progressed to Graves' ophthalmopathy. Sequenced: blood. The rearrangement joins TRBV27 to TRBJ2-1; 9 bases match TRBD1. CDR3 region: CASGTGRGQQFF. In nucleotides, the CDR3 is TGTGCCAGCGGGACAGGGCGGGGCCAGCAGTTCTTC.